The rows below give T cell receptor beta chains drawn from one sample of a study of cytomegalovirus exposure and HLA in healthy donors. TCRdb keeps only in-frame clones here, not all; method: immunoSEQ multiplex PCR. The sample has 120,000 to 150,000 clones; around 75% are singletons. The sequenced sample consisted of PBMCs. These receptors all stem from a man aged 40-55 years in good health and CMV-seronegative. Both conserved end residues are part of each CDR3. The order of the fields is clone size, V gene, J gene, D gene, CDR3 protein, CDR3 DNA. A D gene is named only where the DNA matches it firmly. Clone size is shown for a subset of rows, as once, few, many or a class of expanded clone.

-,TRBV9,TRBJ2-7,TRBD1,CASSVGDRASYEQYF,TGTGCCAGCAGCGTAGGCGACAGGGCATCCTACGAGCAGTACTTC
-,TRBV19,TRBJ1-1,-,CASKKGFGTEAFF,TGTGCCAGCAAAAAGGGGTTCGGCACTGAAGCTTTCTTT
few,TRBV5-6,TRBJ1-5,TRBD1,CASSPWTGGSNQPQHF,TGTGCCAGCAGCCCCTGGACAGGCGGCAGCAATCAGCCCCAGCATTTT
-,TRBV25-1,TRBJ1-1,-,CASTDSGRVTEAFF,TGTGCCAGCACCGATTCCGGTCGGGTTACTGAAGCTTTCTTT
-,TRBV6-6,TRBJ1-5,TRBD1,CASSSGTAYSNQPQHF,TGTGCCAGCAGTTCCGGGACAGCATATAGCAATCAGCCCCAGCATTTT
-,TRBV6-5,TRBJ1-4,-,CASSLAEGYEKLFF,TGTGCCAGCAGTTTAGCGGAAGGGTATGAAAAACTGTTTTTT
-,TRBV2,TRBJ1-3,-,CATSPPDIRGNTIYF,TGTGCCACCTCCCCCCCGGACATTCGCGGAAACACCATATATTTT
-,TRBV2,TRBJ2-1,-,CASRSGYNNEQFF,TGTGCCAGCAGGTCGGGGTACAACAATGAGCAGTTCTTC
-,TRBV10-3,TRBJ1-5,-,CAISEHRDNNQPQHF,TGTGCCATCAGTGAGCACCGGGACAACAATCAGCCCCAGCATTTT
-,TRBV9,TRBJ1-1,TRBD1,CASSVYGDRPTEAFF,TGTGCCAGCAGCGTGTACGGGGACAGGCCAACTGAAGCTTTCTTT